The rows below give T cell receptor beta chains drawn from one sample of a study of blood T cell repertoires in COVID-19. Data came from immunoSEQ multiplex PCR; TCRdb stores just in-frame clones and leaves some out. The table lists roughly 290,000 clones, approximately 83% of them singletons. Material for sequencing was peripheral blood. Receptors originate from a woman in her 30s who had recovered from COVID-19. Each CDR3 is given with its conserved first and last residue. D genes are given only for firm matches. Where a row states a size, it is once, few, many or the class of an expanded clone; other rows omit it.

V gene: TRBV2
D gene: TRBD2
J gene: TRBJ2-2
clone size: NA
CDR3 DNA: TGTGCCAGCAGGCTGCTAGCGGGGGTCACCGGGGAGCTGTTTTTT
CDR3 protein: CASRLLAGVTGELFF

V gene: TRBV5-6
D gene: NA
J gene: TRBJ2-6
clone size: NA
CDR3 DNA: TGTGCCAGCAGCTTGTTAGAGGCCTCTGGGGCCAACGTCCTGACTTTC
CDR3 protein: CASSLLEASGANVLTF

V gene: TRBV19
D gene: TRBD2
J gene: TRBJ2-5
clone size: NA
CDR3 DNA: TGTGCCAGTAGCGGGACTAGCGGGAGGGGGACCCAGTACTTC
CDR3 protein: CASSGTSGRGTQYF

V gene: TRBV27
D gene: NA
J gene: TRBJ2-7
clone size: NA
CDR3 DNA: TGTGCCAGCAGGGACCGGGAGCAGACCCACGAGCAGTACTTC
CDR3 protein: CASRDREQTHEQYF

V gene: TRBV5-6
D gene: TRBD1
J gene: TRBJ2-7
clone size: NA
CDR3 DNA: TGTGCCAGCAGCTTGCAGGGGGCACAGGGCGAGCAGTACTTC
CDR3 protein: CASSLQGAQGEQYF

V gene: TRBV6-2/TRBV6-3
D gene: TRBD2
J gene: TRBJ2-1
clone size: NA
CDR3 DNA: TGTGCCAGCAGTGACTCTTCTCTAGCGGGAGTGAGGAATGAGCAGTTCTTC
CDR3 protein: CASSDSSLAGVRNEQFF

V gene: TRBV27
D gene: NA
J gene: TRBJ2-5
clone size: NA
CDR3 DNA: TGTGCCAGCAGTAGGTATAGGGGCCAAGAGACCCAGTACTTC
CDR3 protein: CASSRYRGQETQYF

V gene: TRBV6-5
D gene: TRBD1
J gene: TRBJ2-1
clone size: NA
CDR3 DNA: TGTGCCAGCGGAAGGGACAGGGAAAACAATGAGCAGTTCTTC
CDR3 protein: CASGRDRENNEQFF

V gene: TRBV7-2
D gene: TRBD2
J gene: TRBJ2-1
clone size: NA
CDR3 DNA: TGTGCCAGCAGCAAGGCTCTAGCGGGAGGAAGTGAGCAGTTCTTC
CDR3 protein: CASSKALAGGSEQFF

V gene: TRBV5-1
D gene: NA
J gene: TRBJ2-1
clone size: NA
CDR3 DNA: TGCGCCAGCAGCTTTGTCCGGACTAATGAGCAGTTCTTC
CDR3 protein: CASSFVRTNEQFF

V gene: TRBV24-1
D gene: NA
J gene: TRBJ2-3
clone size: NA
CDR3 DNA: TGTGCCACCAAAGACAGGTTTGCAGATACGCAGTATTTT
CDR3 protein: CATKDRFADTQYF

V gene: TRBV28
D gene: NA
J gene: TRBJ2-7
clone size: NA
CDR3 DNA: TGTGCCAGCAGCTCGATGGGGGCCGCCGGAGTGTACGAGCAGTACTTC
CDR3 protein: CASSSMGAAGVYEQYF

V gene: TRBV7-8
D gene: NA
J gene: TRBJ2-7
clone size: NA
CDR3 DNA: TGTGCCAGCAGCTTAGATCGGTTCGAGCAGTACTTC
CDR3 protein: CASSLDRFEQYF

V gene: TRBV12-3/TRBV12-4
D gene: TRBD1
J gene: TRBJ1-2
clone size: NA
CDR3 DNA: TGTGCCAGCAGGGGGACAGGGTTGGATGGCTACACCTTC
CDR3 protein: CASRGTGLDGYTF

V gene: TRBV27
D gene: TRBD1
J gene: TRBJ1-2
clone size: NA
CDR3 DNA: TGTGCCAGCAGTTTATCAGGACAGGGTGGTCAGGGCTACACCTTC
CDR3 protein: CASSLSGQGGQGYTF

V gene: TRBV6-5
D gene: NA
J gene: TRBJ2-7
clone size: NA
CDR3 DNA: TGTGCCAGCAGAAACAGACAGGCAAACTACGAGCAGTACTTC
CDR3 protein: CASRNRQANYEQYF

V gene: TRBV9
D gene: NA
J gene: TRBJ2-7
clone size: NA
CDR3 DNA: TGTGCCAGCAGCCCAAGGGGGTACCCCGACTACGAGCAGTACTTC
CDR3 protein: CASSPRGYPDYEQYF

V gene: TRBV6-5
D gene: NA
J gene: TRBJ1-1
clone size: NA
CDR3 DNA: TGTGCCAGCAGTTCCCGTTCCACCGGGGGAGGCACTGAAGCTTTCTTT
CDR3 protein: CASSSRSTGGGTEAFF

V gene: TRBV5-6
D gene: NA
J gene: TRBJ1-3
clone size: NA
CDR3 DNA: TGTGCCAGCAGCTTGGACAGCTCTGGAAACACCATATATTTT
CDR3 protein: CASSLDSSGNTIYF

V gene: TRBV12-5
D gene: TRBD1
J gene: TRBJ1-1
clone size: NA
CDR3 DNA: TGTGCTAGTGGTATGGGACAGCTGAACACTGAAGCTTTCTTT
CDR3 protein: CASGMGQLNTEAFF

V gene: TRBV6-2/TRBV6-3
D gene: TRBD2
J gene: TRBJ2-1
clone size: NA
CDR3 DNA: TGTGCCAGCAGTCCGAGGACTAGTTGGGGCGATGAGCAGTTCTTC
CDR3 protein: CASSPRTSWGDEQFF

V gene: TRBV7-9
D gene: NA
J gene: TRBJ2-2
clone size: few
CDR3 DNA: TGTGCCAGCAGCAGGGCGGGGCCAGTCACCGGGGAGCTGTTTTTT
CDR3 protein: CASSRAGPVTGELFF

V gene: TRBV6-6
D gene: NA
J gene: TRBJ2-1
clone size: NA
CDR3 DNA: TGTGCCAGCAGTTACCGAGGCGCGACCTACAATGAGCAGTTCTTC
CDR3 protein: CASSYRGATYNEQFF

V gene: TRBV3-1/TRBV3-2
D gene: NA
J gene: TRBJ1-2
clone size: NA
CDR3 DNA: TGTGCCAGCAGCCAAGTAGTAGTTGGCGGCACTAACTATGGCTACACCTTC
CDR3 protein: CASSQVVVGGTNYGYTF

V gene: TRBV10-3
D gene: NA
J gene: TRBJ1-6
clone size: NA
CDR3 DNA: TGTGCCATCAGTGACCAGGGGAATTCACCCCTCCACTTT
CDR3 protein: CAISDQGNSPLHF

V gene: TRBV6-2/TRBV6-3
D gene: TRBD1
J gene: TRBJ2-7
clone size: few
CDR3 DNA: TGTGCCAGCAGGTACCGGGACAGGGGATCCTACGAGCAGTACTTC
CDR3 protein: CASRYRDRGSYEQYF

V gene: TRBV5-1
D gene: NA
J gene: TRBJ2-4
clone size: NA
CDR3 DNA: TGCGCCAGCAGCTTGCAAGGGGTGGGGGCCAAAAACATTCAGTACTTC
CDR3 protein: CASSLQGVGAKNIQYF

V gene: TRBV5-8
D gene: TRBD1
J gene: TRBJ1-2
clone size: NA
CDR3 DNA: TGTGCCAGCAGCCTGGACAGGGGCAAATTTTTTTATGGCTACACCTTC
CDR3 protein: CASSLDRGKFFYGYTF

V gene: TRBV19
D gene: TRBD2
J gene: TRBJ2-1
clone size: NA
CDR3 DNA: TGTGCCAGTAGTCCCTTTTGGGCGGGAGGATACAATGAGCAGTTCTTC
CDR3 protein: CASSPFWAGGYNEQFF

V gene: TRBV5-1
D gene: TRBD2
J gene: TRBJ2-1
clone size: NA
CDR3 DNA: TGCGCCAGCAGCTTGGTTCTAGCGGGGGGGAAAAATGAGCAGTTCTTC
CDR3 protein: CASSLVLAGGKNEQFF

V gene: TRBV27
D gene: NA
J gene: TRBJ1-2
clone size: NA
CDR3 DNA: TGTGCCAGCAGTTTGACAGCTAACTATGGCTACACCTTC
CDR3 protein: CASSLTANYGYTF

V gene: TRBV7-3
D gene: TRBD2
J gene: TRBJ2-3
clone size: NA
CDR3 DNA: TGTGCCAGCAGCATGGGACTAGCGGCCAACGCAGATACGCAGTATTTT
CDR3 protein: CASSMGLAANADTQYF

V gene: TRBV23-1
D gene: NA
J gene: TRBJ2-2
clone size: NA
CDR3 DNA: TGCGCCAGCAGTCAATGGTCAGGAGGGCCCAACACCGGGGAGCTGTTTTTT
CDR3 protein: CASSQWSGGPNTGELFF

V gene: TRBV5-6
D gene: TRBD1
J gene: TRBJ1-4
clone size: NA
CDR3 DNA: TGTGCCAGCAGCCCACAGGGGATGGCTAATGAAAAACTGTTTTTT
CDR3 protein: CASSPQGMANEKLFF

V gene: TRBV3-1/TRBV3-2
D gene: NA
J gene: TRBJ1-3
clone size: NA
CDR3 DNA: TGTGCCAGCAGCCAAAGGGGTCAGGCCGGAAACACCATATATTTT
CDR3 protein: CASSQRGQAGNTIYF

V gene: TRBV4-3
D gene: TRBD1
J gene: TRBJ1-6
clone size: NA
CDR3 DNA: TGCGCCAGCAGCCCAGACAGGGGCACCAATTCACCCCTCCACTTT
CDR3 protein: CASSPDRGTNSPLHF

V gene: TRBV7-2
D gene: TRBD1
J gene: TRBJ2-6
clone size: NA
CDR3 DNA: TGTGCCAGCAGCTCTACCGGGACAGGGACCGTCCTGACTTTC
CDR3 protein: CASSSTGTGTVLTF

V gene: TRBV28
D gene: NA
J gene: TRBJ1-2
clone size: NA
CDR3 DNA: TGTGCCAGCAGTCCGACACAAGTCGATGGCTACACCTTC
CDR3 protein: CASSPTQVDGYTF

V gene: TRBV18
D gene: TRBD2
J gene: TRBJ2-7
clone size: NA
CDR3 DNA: TGTGCCAGCTCACCGGTAGCGGGAGGCCCGAGCTACGAGCAGTACTTC
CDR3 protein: CASSPVAGGPSYEQYF

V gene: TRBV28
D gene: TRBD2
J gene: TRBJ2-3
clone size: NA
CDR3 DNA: TGTGCCAGCAGTTTTAGGCTCCTAGCGGGAGGGGATACGCAGTATTTT
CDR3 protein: CASSFRLLAGGDTQYF